This TCR beta chain came from a study of cytomegalovirus exposure and HLA in healthy donors. Study-wide context: T cells numbering about 180 million yielded some 120 million unique TCR beta sequences in an earlier analysis.

With 60 Vbeta and 13 Jbeta primers, the PCR was carried out. The assay was immunoSEQ multiplex PCR, and TCRdb's table has in-frame clones only and misses some. The sample carries over 110,000 clones, roughly 78% recorded once. General study points: In a later analysis, at a false discovery rate of 0.05, under 20,000 TCR beta sequences were associated with HLA alleles.

For this clone: Antigen: not known.

Between the trimmed V and J ends, which lost 3 bases and 0 bases, there was a span of 9 bases. The CDR3 runs 16 residues. Germline loops: CDR1 SGHTA, CDR2 FQGNSA. Donors likely had unrecorded immune exposures despite being nominally healthy when sampled. This clonotype was sampled from a female donor in good health and CMV-seronegative. The sequencing input was PBMCs. The chain is built from TRBV7-2 and TRBJ1-6; tentative D call: TRBD1 (5 bases). The CDR3 DNA sequence: TGTGCCAGCAGCTTTGGACACAGCTCCTATAATTCACCCCTCCACTTT. It specifies CASSFGHSSYNSPLHF. The full variable domain, with the rest looked up from reference TRBV7-2 and TRBJ1-6, is GAGVSQSPSNKVTEKGKDVELRCDPISGHTALYWYRQSLGQGLEFLIYFQGNSAPDKSGLPSDRFSAERTGGSVSTLTIQRTQQEDSAVYLCASSFGHSSYNSPLHFGNGTRLTVT.